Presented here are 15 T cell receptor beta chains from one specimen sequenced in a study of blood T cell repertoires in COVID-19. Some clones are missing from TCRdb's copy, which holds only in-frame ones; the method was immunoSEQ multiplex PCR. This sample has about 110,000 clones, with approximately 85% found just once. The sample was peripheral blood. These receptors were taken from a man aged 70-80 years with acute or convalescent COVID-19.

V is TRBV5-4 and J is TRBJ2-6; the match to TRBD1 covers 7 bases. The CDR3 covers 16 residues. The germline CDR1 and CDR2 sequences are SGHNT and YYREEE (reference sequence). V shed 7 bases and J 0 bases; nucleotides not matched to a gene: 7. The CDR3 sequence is CASLPGQLSGANVLTF. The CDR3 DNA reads TGTGCCAGCCTCCCGGGACAGCTCTCTGGGGCCAACGTCCTGACTTTC.

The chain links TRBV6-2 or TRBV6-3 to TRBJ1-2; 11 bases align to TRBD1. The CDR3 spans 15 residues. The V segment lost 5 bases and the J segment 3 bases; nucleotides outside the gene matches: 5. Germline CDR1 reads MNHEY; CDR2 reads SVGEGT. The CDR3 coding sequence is TGTGCCAGCAGTACCGGACAGGGGGCCGACTATGGCTACACCTTC. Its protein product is CASSTGQGADYGYTF.

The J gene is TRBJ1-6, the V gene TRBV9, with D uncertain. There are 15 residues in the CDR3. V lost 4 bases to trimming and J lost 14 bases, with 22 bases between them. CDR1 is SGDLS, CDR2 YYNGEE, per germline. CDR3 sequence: CASSLLGQEEGALHF. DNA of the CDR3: TGTGCCAGCAGCCTCCTAGGGCAGGAGGAGGGTGCCCTCCACTTT. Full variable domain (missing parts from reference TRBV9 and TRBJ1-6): DSGVTQTPKHLITATGQRVTLRCSPRSGDLSVYWYQQSLDQGLQFLIQYYNGEERAKGNILERFSAQQFPDLHSELNLSSLELGDSALYFCASSLLGQEEGALHFGNGTRLTVT.

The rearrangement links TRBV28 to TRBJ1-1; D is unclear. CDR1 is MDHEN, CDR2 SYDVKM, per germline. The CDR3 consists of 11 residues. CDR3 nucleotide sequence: TGTGGGGCTATTACGAACACTGAAGCTTTCTTT. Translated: CGAITNTEAFF.

CDR3 sequence reads: CASSVATGGTGSNTIYF. DNA of the CDR3: TGTGCCAGCAGCGTAGCTACGGGGGGGACAGGGTCAAACACCATATATTTT. V gene TRBV9 combines with J gene TRBJ1-3; 9 nucleotides line up with TRBD1. The V gene end was trimmed by 0 bases and the J gene end by 6 bases; junction bases not matched to a gene: 10. CDR3 length: 17 residues. Germline assignment: CDR1 SGDLS and CDR2 YYNGEE.

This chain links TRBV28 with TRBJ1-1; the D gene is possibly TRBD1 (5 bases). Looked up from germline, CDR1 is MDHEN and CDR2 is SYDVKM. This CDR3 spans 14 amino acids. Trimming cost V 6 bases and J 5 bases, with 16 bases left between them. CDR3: CASSPNQGRTEAFF. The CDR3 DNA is TGTGCCAGCAGCCCCAACCAGGGTCGGACTGAAGCTTTCTTT.

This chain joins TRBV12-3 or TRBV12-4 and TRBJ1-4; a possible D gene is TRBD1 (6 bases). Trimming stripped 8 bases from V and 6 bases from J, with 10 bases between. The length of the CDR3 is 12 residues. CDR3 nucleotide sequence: TGTGCCAGCGGGGGACATTATGAAAAACTGTTTTTT. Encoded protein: CASGGHYEKLFF.

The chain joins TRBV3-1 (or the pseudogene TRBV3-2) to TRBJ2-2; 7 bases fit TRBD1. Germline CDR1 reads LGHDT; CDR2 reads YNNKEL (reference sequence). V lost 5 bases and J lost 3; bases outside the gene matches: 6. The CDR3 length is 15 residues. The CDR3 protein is CASSTSTGYTGELFF. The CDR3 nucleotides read TGTGCCAGCAGCACGTCGACAGGGTACACCGGGGAGCTGTTTTTT.

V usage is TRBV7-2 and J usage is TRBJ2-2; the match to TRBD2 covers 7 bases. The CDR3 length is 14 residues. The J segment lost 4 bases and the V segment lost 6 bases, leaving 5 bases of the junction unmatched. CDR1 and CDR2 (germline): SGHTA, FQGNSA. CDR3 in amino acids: CASRLAAITGELFF. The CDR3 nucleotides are TGTGCCAGCAGGCTAGCGGCCATCACCGGGGAGCTGTTTTTT.

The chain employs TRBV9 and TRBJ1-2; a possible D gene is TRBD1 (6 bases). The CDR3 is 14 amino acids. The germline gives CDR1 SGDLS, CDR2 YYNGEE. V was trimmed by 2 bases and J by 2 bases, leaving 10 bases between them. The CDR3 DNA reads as TGTGCCAGCAGCGTGTCCCAGGGGAACTATGGCTACACCTTC. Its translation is CASSVSQGNYGYTF.

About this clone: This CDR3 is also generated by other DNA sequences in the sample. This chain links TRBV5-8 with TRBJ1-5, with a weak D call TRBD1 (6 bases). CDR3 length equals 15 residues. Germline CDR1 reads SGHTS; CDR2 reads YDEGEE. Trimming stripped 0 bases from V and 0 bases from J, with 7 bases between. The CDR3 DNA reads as TGTGCCAGCAGCTTGGCAGGGGATAGCAATCAGCCCCAGCATTTT. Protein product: CASSLAGDSNQPQHF.

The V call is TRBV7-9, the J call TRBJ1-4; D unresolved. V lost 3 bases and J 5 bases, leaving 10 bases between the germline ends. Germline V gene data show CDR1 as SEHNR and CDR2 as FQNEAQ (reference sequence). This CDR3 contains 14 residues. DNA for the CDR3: TGTGCCAGCAGCTTCCAGTACCGCAATGAAAAACTGTTTTTT. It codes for CASSFQYRNEKLFF.

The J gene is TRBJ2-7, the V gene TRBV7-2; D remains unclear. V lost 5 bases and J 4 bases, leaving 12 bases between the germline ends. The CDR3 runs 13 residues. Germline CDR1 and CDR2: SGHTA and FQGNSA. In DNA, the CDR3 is TGTGCCAGCAGCCCCTTCGCCGGTTACGAGCAGTACTTC. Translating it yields CASSPFAGYEQYF. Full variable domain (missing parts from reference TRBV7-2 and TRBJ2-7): GAGVSQSPSNKVTEKGKDVELRCDPISGHTALYWYRQSLGQGLEFLIYFQGNSAPDKSGLPSDRFSAERTGGSVSTLTIQRTQQEDSAVYLCASSPFAGYEQYFGPGTRLTVT.

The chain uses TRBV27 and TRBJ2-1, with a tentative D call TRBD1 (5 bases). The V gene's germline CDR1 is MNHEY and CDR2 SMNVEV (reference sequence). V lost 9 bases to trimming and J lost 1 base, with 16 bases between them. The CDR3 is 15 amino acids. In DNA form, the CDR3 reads TGTGCCAGTGGTTTATGGGGCACTTCCTACAATGAGCAGTTCTTC. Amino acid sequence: CASGLWGTSYNEQFF.

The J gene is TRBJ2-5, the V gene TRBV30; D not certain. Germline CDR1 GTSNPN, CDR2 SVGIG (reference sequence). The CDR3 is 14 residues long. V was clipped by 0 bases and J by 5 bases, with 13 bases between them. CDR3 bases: TGTGCCTGGAGTGTACTATCGTCCGGGGAGACCCAGTACTTC. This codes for CAWSVLSSGETQYF.